Sequencing of this T cell receptor (beta chain) was carried out in a study of neurological immune-mediated disorders. Study-wide context: Among the approximately 34 patients with multiple sclerosis, 31 were relapsing-remitting, while 3 were secondary progressive.

5'RACE with 10-nucleotide random UMIs produced the cDNA. Via MiXCR, TCRdb re-called the 5' RACE reads, giving one row per CDR3 protein. Of approximately 43,000 distinct CDR3 sequences listed, roughly 2.5% are singletons. Unsorted libraries were generated from 2 million PBMCs held at -80 degrees C. This clonotype was observed many times. Its target is not known. Germline V gives CDR1 MDHEN, CDR2 SYDVKM. The V and J ends lost 5 bases and 3 bases respectively, with 14 bases between them. The CDR3 is 16 residues long. Study findings and constraints: HTLV-1-associated myelopathy had the most TCR clonal expansion, whereas multiple sclerosis had the least (lower than in healthy controls).

This clonotype originated in a man under 40 with multiple sclerosis. The sample comprised PBMCs. The chain uses TRBV28 and TRBJ2-6; possibly TRBD1 for D (6 bases). CDR3 sequence reads: CASSLHQGFGANVLTF. CDR3 nucleotide sequence: TGTGCCAGCAGTCTCCATCAGGGGTTTGGGGCCAACGTCCTGACTTTC. Filled out from reference TRBV28 and TRBJ2-6, the complete variable domain reads DVKVTQSSRYLVKRTGEKVFLECVQDMDHENMFWYRQDPGLGLRLIYFSYDVKMKEKGDIPEGYSVSREKKERFSLILESASTNQTSMYLCASSLHQGFGANVLTFGAGSRLTVL.